This T cell receptor (beta chain) was obtained from a study of shared clonotypes between healthy human individuals (dated by TCRdb to the early 2020s). Context from the whole study: Three men and two women, aged 18 to 49 years, made up the cohort. For each donor, CD4 naive and CD4 memory were each run on three plates, CD8 naive on two plates, and CD8 memory on one plate. To estimate repertoire size and how much clonotypes are shared between individuals, the study performed deep sequencing of blood TCR repertoires from a handful of healthy adults. To increase sequencing depth and limit assay-specific biases, different laboratories used diverse techniques to prepare libraries and sequence TCR repertoires. Between about 0.9 and 9 billion PBMCs per donor were obtained by leukapheresis.

Of note for this clone: Its antigen is not yet known. Per-base quality was not reported, and no clone a single base away is much larger than it.

Using the deep immunoSEQ assay, multiplex PCR amplified TCR CDR3 regions from genomic DNA. For each cell subset, the extracted genomic DNA was distributed evenly across all wells of several immunoSEQ 96-well plates, and each plate served as one replicate. Each replicate PCR for sorted subsets received roughly 0.2 ug genomic DNA, equal to 30,000 or so T cell genomes. The purified libraries were quantified using a Qubit 3.0 fluorometer, sized with a Bioanalyzer 2100, and then quantified again using the KAPA Library Quantification kit. A separate single-read 150-cycle Illumina NextSeq 550 flow cell was used to sequence each immunoSEQ 96-well plate. The source study handled its data this way. The immunoSEQ output contained only junctional sequences without quality scores, so filtering could not match that applied to full-length reads. To assign V/J genes and CDR3, sequences were annotated against IMGT germline references using PyIR, a Python wrapper for IgBLAST v1.9. Reads were filtered out if the reads had weak V/J assignments (E-value above 1e-6), no CDR3, stop codons, out-of-frame junctions, or ambiguous translated residues. A V3J clonotype was defined by an identical inferred V gene, J gene, and CDR3 amino acid sequence. The percentage overlap between two repertoires was calculated by dividing the number of shared unique clonotypes by the size of the smaller repertoire. RTK rarefaction, the Chao1 estimator, and Recon v2.1 estimates of unobserved clonotypes were used to assess repertoire richness. Generation probabilities for all TCRbeta clonotypes obtained by the gDNA method from a few donors were computed using OLGA. This is the immuneACCESS table as TCRdb keeps it, with only in-frame sequences that have V and J called. A part of the clones is gone; compared with another copy, unresolved V genes explain less than half, and the rest is unexplained. V and J calls and clone size are as listed in that table; D and trimming were resolved from the DNA. The sample table shows about 2.2 million clones, and roughly 95% are seen once. The biggest ten clones account for around 1.8% of the sample.

CD8 naive samples were CD45RO-negative cells positively selected for CCR7, giving a CD45RA+CCR7+ population that excluded TemRA cells. The donors were healthy, HIV-negative adults who had no recently reported acute infections or vaccinations. Only Caucasian adults living in Nashville, Tennessee, USA were represented among the donors. Blood was collected by leukapheresis, and PBMCs were isolated by Ficoll-Histopaque density gradient centrifugation and then cryopreserved in liquid nitrogen vapor phase. Analytical flow cytometry was used to check the purity and quantity of each magnetically sorted T cell population. From each sorted fraction, genomic DNA was isolated and quantified by UV absorbance on a Nanodrop 2000c. What the study reported, not specific to this receptor: Sampling was restricted to blood, and TCR repertoires in tissue are likely to differ from TCR repertoires in blood. Rarefaction of sorted-subset datasets indicated incomplete sequencing despite the large sequencing depth. The small number of donors limited the genetic and exposure-history diversity represented. Compared with non-shared clonotypes, the clonotypes found in all four sorted-subset donors had higher generation probabilities. When a handful of donors were compared, the shared fraction of clonotypes was about 5.2% for naive CD4, roughly 3.3% for naive CD8, roughly 2.5% for memory CD4, and approximately 0.4% for memory CD8. Naive subsets generally had larger estimated clonotype richness than memory subsets did. Pairwise subsampling indicated that sequencing depth was expected to affect the degree of clonotype sharing among donors.

The CDR3 holds 14 amino acids from the cysteine to the phenylalanine. Solely the CDR3 DNA is kept, with 42 bases framed from the first base. V was cut back by 2 bases and J by 3 bases, leaving a gap of 13 bases between them. From a lookup of the germline V gene, CDR1 and CDR2 are SQVTM and ANQGSEA. Rearrangement joined TRBV29-1 to TRBJ1-2, with an unclear D gene assignment. The sequence came from a man between 18 and 35 years old in good health. Some clones in this sample may be carry-over from other donors' samples. Sequenced material: naive CD8+ T cells from PBMCs. Sample cell subset or site, as interpreted from the label and publication: CD45RA+CCR7+. The DNA is as follows: TGCAGCGTTGAAATGGTTCAGATACACTATGGCTACACCTTC. Translated, it gives CSVEMVQIHYGYTF.